Sequencing of this T cell receptor beta chain was carried out in a study of CD8 T cells in Susac syndrome. With random hexamers, reverse transcription was performed on about 0.5 to 1 ug of RNA. The TCR beta CDR3 was amplified by immunoSEQ multiplex PCR across 54 Vbeta, 13 Jbeta. TCRdb used MiXCR to reprocess the immunoSEQ multiplex PCR reads, holding one entry per CDR3 protein. The top ten hold approximately 0.1% of the sample, which has roughly 250,000 distinct CDR3 sequences, about 96% seen once. Germline V CDR1 and CDR2: SGHAT, FQDESV (reference sequence). The CDR3 is 11 amino acids. The V end was cut by 5 bases, the J end by 7 bases, with 9 bases between.

This rearrangement joins TRBV11-1 to TRBJ2-7; D gene uncertain. The source material was CD4+ T cells from PBMCs. This TCR derives from a human donor with Susac syndrome. The CDR3 region has the DNA TGTGCCAGCAGCCGCCACCTGGAGCAGTACTTC. This translates into CASSRHLEQYF.